The sequence of this TCR beta chain was determined in a study of blood T cell repertoires in COVID-19. Background on the study: The United States, Italy and Spain provided the acute and convalescent COVID-19 samples.

The CDR3 runs to 13 residues. Germline-derived CDR1 and CDR2 are SNHLY and FYNNEI. V was shortened by 4 bases and J by 10 bases, with 11 bases between the two germline ends. Clinical histories supplied by participants themselves formed the basis of cohort assignment. Before being deemed recovered, Cohort 3 donors had two negative PCRs, clearance, or symptom resolution. Here immunoSEQ multiplex PCR was the method, and the copy in TCRdb shows in-frame clones only, minus some. The sample carries 140,000 to 150,000 clones, 86% recorded once. V usage is TRBV2 and J usage is TRBJ1-6; D is ambiguous. Source material: PBMCs or T cells enriched from blood (not recorded which). This TCR derives from a man aged 50-60 years who had recovered from COVID-19. CDR3 in DNA: TGTGCCAGCAGTGGGCAGGTAGAATCACCCCTCCACTTT. Amino acids: CASSGQVESPLHF.